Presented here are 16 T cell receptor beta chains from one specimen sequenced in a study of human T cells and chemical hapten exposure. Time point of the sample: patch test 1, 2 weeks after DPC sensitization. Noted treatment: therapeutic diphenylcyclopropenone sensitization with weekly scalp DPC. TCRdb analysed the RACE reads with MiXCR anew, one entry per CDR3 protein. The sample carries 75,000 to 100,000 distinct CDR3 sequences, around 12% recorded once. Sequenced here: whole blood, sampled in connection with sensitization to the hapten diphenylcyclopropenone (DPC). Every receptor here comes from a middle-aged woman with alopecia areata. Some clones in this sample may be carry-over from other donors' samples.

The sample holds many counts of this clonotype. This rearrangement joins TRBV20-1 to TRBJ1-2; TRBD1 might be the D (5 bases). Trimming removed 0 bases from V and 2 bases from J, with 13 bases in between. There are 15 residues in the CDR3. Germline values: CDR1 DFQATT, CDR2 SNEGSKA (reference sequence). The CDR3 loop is CSARDGRALNYGYTF. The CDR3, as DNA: TGCAGTGCTAGAGATGGCAGGGCCCTAAACTATGGCTACACCTTC.

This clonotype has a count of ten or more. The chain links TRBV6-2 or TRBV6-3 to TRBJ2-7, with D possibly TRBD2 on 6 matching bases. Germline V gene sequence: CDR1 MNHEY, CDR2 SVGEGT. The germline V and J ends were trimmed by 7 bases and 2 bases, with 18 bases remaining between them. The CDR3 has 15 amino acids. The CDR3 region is CASKPAGTPAYEQYF. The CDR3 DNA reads TGTGCCAGCAAGCCGGCCGGGACTCCTGCCTACGAGCAGTACTTC.

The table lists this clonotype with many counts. For the CDR3, the DNA is TGTGCCAGCTCACCACCACAACAAGAGACCCAGTACTTC. Protein product: CASSPPQQETQYF. The V call is TRBV18, the J call TRBJ2-5; D remains unclear. Trimming shortened V by 0 bases and J by 2 bases, and 4 bases separated the two germline ends. Germline-derived CDR1 and CDR2 are KGHSH and LQKENI. The CDR3 sequence is 13 residues long.

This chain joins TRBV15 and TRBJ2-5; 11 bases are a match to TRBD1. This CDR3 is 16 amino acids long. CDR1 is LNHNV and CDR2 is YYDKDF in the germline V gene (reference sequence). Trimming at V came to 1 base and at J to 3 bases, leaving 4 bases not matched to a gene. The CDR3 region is CATSRAPGQGEETQYF. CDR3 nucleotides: TGTGCCACCAGCAGAGCTCCGGGACAGGGGGAAGAGACCCAGTACTTC.

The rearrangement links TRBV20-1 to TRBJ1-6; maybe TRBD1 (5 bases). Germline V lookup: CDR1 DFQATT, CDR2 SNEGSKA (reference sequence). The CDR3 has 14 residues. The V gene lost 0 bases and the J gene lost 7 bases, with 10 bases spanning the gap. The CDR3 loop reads CSARDGGENSPLHF. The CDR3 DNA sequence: TGCAGTGCTAGAGATGGGGGAGAGAATTCACCCCTCCACTTT.

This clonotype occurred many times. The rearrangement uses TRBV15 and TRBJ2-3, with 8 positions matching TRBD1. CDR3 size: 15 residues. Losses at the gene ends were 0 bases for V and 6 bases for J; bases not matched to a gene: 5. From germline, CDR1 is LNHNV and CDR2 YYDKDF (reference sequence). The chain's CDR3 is CATSRDRGTGDTQYF. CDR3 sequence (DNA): TGTGCCACCAGCAGAGATAGAGGGACAGGCGATACGCAGTATTTT. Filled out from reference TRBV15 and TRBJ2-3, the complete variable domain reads DAMVIQNPRYQVTQFGKPVTLSCSQTLNHNVMYWYQQKSSQAPKLLFHYYDKDFNNEADTPDNFQSRRPNTSFCFLDIRSPGLGDTAMYLCATSRDRGTGDTQYFGPGTRLTVL.

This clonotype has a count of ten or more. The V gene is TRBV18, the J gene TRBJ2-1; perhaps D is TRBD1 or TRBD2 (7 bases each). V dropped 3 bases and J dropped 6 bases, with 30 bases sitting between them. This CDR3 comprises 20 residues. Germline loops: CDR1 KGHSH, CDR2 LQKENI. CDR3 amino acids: CASSPTTGWAREVWPNEQFF. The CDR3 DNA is TGTGCCAGCTCACCCACGACAGGGTGGGCACGGGAGGTTTGGCCCAATGAGCAGTTCTTC.

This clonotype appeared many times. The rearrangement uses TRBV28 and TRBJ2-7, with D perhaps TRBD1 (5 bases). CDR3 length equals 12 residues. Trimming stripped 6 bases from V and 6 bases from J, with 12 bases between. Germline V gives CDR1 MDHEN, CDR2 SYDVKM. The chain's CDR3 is CASSQQGGEQYF. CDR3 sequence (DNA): TGTGCCAGCAGCCAGCAGGGTGGCGAGCAGTACTTC. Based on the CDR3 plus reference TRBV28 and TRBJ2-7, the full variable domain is DVKVTQSSRYLVKRTGEKVFLECVQDMDHENMFWYRQDPGLGLRLIYFSYDVKMKEKGDIPEGYSVSREKKERFSLILESASTNQTSMYLCASSQQGGEQYFGPGTRLTVT.

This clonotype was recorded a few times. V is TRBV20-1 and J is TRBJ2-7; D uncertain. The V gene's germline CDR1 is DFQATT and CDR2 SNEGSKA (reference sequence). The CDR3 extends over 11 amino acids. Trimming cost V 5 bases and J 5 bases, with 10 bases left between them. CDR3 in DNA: TGCAGTGCTTGGGATAGAAACGAGCAGTACTTC. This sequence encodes CSAWDRNEQYF.

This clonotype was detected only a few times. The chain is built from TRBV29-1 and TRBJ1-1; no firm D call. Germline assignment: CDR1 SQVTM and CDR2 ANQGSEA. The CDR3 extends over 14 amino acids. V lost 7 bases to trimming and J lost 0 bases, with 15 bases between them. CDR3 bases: TGCAGCGGGCAGACCGTTGCAGTGAACACTGAAGCTTTCTTT. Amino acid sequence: CSGQTVAVNTEAFF.

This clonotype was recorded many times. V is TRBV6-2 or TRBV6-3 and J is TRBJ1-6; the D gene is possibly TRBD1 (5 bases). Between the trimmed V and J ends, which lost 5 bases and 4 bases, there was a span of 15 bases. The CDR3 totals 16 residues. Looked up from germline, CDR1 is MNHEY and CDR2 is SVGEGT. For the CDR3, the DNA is TGTGCCAGCAGTCCCCGGGACGGGGGATATAATTCACCCCTCCACTTT. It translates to CASSPRDGGYNSPLHF.

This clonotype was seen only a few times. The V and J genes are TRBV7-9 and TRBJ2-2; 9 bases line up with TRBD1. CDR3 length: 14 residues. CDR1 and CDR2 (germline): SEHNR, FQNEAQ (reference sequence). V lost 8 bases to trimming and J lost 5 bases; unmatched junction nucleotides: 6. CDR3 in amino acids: CASRQGDVTGELFF. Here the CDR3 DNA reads TGTGCCAGCCGACAGGGGGATGTAACCGGGGAGCTGTTTTTT.

The CDR3 is CATRNSGNSPLHF. In DNA form, the CDR3 reads TGTGCCACCAGGAATTCAGGGAATTCACCCCTCCACTTT. The chain has TRBV15 and TRBJ1-6, with D maybe TRBD1 (5 bases). Germline V gives CDR1 LNHNV, CDR2 YYDKDF (reference sequence). V was cut by 6 bases and J by 7 bases, with 10 bases left in between. The CDR3 extends over 13 amino acids.

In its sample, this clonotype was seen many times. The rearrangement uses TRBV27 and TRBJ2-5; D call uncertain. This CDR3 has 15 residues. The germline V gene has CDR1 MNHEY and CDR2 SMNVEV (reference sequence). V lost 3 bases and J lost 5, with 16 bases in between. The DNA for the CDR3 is TGTGCCAGCAGTTTCGGGCAGACCACGATGGAGACCCAGTACTTC. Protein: CASSFGQTTMETQYF.

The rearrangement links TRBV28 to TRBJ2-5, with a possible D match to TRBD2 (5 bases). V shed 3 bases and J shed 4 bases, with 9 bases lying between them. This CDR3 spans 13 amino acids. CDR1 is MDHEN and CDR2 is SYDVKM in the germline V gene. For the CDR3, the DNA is TGTGCCAGCAGTTTGTACAGCGGAGAGACCCAGTACTTC. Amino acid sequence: CASSLYSGETQYF.

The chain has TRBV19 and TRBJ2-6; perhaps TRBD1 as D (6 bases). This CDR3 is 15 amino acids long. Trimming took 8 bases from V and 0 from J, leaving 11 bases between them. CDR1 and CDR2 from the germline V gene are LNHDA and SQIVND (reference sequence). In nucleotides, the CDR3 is TGTGCCAGTTGGATGACAGGCTCTGGGGCCAACGTCCTGACTTTC. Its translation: CASWMTGSGANVLTF. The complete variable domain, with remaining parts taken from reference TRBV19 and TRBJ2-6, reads DGGITQSPKYLFRKEGQNVTLSCEQNLNHDAMYWYRQDPGQGLRLIYYSQIVNDFQKGDIAEGYSVSREKKESFPLTVTSAQKNPTAFYLCASWMTGSGANVLTFGAGSRLTVL.